This T cell receptor beta chain was profiled in a study of T cell responses to AZD1222 COVID-19 vaccine. Findings of the study overall: Scientists sampled the repertoires only once the peak T cell response had passed.

This clone was seen a handful of times. Antigen specificity is unknown. V dropped 6 bases and J dropped 8 bases, with 26 bases sitting between them. CDR3 size: 17 residues. CDR1 and CDR2 (germline): MNHEY, SMNVEV (reference sequence). Here immunoSEQ multiplex PCR was the method, and the copy in TCRdb shows in-frame clones only, minus some. The sample has about 140,000 clones; roughly 91% are singletons. The chain employs TRBV27 and TRBJ2-1; D is possibly TRBD2 (6 bases). The sample in question was peripheral blood, obtained 28 days after the second AZD1222 dose. The clonotype was recovered from an adult who received the AZD1222 COVID-19 vaccine. CDR3 in DNA: TGTGCCAGCAGCTACACGACTAGTCTGTTGGGGATCGATGAGCAGTTCTTC. This sequence encodes CASSYTTSLLGIDEQFF.